The 7 T cell receptor beta chains listed next were all sequenced from one sample in a study of T cells in women clearing cervical HPV infection. Using immunoSEQ multiplex PCR, the repertoire was profiled, and TCRdb retains in-frame clones only, with some absent. The sample includes about 39,000 clones. Input material: blood buffy coat. These TCRs come from a woman aged 18 to 75 with a cervical HPV16 infection that either progressed to CIN3+ or cleared (not recorded which).

Concerning this clone: The read halts 3 residues ahead of the CDR3 end, with the missing end drawn from the germline J gene. This chain uses TRBV20-1 with TRBJ2-7, with 9 bases that match TRBD1. Germline-derived CDR1 and CDR2 are DFQATT and SNEGSKA (reference sequence). The V gene end was trimmed by 3 bases and the J gene end by 3 bases; junction bases not matched to a gene: 6. The CDR3 runs 14 residues. The sequenced part of the CDR3 DNA is TGCAGTGCTAGCACCCGGGACAGGGACTACGAG. It encodes CSASTRDRDYE. The entire CDR3 sequence reads CSASTRDRDYEQYF.

As regards this clone: The read terminates 3 residues before the CDR3 end, so the remaining end is supplied by the germline J gene. The chain recombines TRBV15 with TRBJ2-1; TRBD1 might be the D (5 bases). Germline CDR1 reads LNHNV; CDR2 reads YYDKDF (reference sequence). With 5 bases removed from V and 3 bases from J, the gap between germline ends came to 8 bases. The CDR3 consists of 13 residues. This CDR3 is CATSSDNYNEQFF. CDR3 bases read: TGTGCCACCAGCTCGGACAACTACAATGAG.

With regard to this clone: Its ends do not fully match the called genes, so a read error is possible. The read gets to within 3 residues of the CDR3 end, and the germline J gene fills in the rest. The rearrangement uses TRBV6-1 and TRBJ2-3, with D hard to call. The CDR3 spans 15 residues. In germline, CDR1 is MNHNS, CDR2 SASEGT. This chain's CDR3 is CTSSEAFTSTDTQYF. The CDR3 bases that were read are TGTACCAGCAGTGAAGCTTTTACTAGCACAGATACG.

A note on this clone: The read finishes 3 residues shy of the CDR3 end, and the germline J gene is used to complete it. This chain joins TRBV5-1 and TRBJ2-3, with 15 bases lining up with TRBD2. Trimming removed 3 bases from V and 4 bases from J; junction bases left unmatched: 6. The CDR3 is 17 residues long. The germline CDR1 and CDR2 sequences are SGHRS and YFSETQ. CDR3 region: CASSSGLAGGPADTQYF. CDR3 DNA (partial): TGCGCCAGCAGCTCCGGACTAGCGGGAGGGCCCGCAGATACG.

Concerning this clone: The read is 3 residues too short to cover the CDR3 end, so that end is filled in from the germline J gene. The V call is TRBV7-8, the J call TRBJ2-1, with a tentative D call TRBD1 (5 bases). The germline CDR1 and CDR2 sequences are SGHVS and FQNEAQ. Trimming removed 1 base from V and 1 base from J, with 14 bases in between. The CDR3 sequence is 17 residues long. The CDR3 bases that were read are TGTGCCAGCAGCTTAGTATCAGGGCTAGGTTCCTACAATGAG. Amino acid sequence: CASSLVSGLGSYNE. In full, the CDR3 reads CASSLVSGLGSYNEQFF.

Note on this clone: The sequenced fragment ends 3 residues before the CDR3 boundary, so the rest is inferred from the germline J gene. This sequence joins TRBV5-6 and TRBJ2-1, with 8 bases that match TRBD1. Germline-derived CDR1 and CDR2 are SGHDT and YYEEEE. CDR3 length: 14 amino acids. V trimming: 0 bases; J trimming: 9 bases; junction bases outside the gene matches: 5. The part of the CDR3 DNA that was read is TGTGCCAGCAGCTTGGGACAGGGGCGAACTGAG. Amino acid sequence: CASSLGQGRTE. The full CDR3 protein reads CASSLGQGRTEQFF.

About this clone itself: The junction shows a germline mismatch at one end, possibly a read error. The CDR3 goes on 3 residues after the read ends, and that part is filled in from the germline J gene. The rearrangement uses TRBV7-2 and TRBJ2-3; 14 nucleotides align to TRBD2. This CDR3 is built from 15 residues. Germline values: CDR1 SGHTA, CDR2 FQGNSA. CDR3: CASRTSGGAADAQYF. The CDR3 DNA, read in part, is TGTGCCAGCAGGACTAGCGGGGGGGCCGCAGATGCG. Full variable domain (rest looked up from reference TRBV7-2 and TRBJ2-3): GAGVSQSPSNKVTEKGKDVELRCDPISGHTALYWYRQSLGQGLEFLIYFQGNSAPDKSGLPSDRFSAERTGGSVSTLTIQRTQQEDSAVYLCASRTSGGAADAQYFGPGTRLTVL.